The subject of this entry is one T cell receptor beta chain. Its antigen is not yet known. Per-base qualities were not stored, and no clone one base away is much larger. These data are taken from a study of human T cells and chemical hapten exposure (dated by TCRdb to 2020 to 2022). Regarding the complete study: For sensitization, 2% DPC in acetone was applied to a 2 cm by 2 cm area of upper inner arm skin. Blood samples were taken from patients before sensitization (week 0) and then at 2, 6 and about 24 weeks after DPC sensitization. The study tracked peripheral blood TCR repertoire changes in vivo during primary and secondary sensitization to the hapten diphenylcyclopropenone (DPC) in alopecia patients. Patch testing on the upper back used Finn chambers containing 0.01% DPC, with scoring done after 6 days according to International Contact Dermatitis Research Group standards. The patient cohort, mostly female, included alopecia areata with under or over 50% scalp involvement, alopecia totalis and alopecia universalis. Blood for TCR sequencing was provided by twenty-nine alopecia patients at one to four time points (pre-sensitization, 2, 6 and 24 weeks). The libraries were sequenced as a pool, and the TCR yield per sample differed mostly because of small variations in library volumes within the pool. Throughout the study period of about 22 weeks, patients also received therapeutic DPC doses to the scalp every week.

On the study overall, not on this receptor specifically: DPC sensitization did not change the number of TCRs with a frequency above 1 in 1000, and there was no evidence of changes in global repertoire structure. Alopecia, a presumed autoimmune disease, was present in all patients, so the immune response of the patients might differ from that of healthy individuals. A positive correlation was found between the number of PT1 expanded TCRs and patch test score, with significance reached at thresholds 8, 16 and 32 but not 4. Significantly more large CDR3 similarity clusters were formed by expanded TCRs than by pre-sensitization or healthy control sets, consistent with antigen-driven responses. After repeated subsampling, changes were observed in the strength of the expansion versus patch-test correlation and in the threshold at which the correlation became significant.

The CDR3 goes from the cysteine to the phenylalanine over 11 residues. Of the read, only the CDR3 DNA is kept; its 33 bases are in frame from base 1. CDR1 and CDR2 (MNHNY, SVGAGI) derive from the germline V gene (reference sequence). The trim is 8 bases for V and 14 bases for J, with a gap of 16 bases between the germline ends. The time point label corresponds to: patch test 1, 2 weeks after DPC sensitization. Sample treatment or condition, as interpreted from the label and publication: therapeutic diphenylcyclopropenone sensitization with weekly scalp DPC. Blood at each patch-test visit was drawn before the patch test was applied. Patients were eligible if aged 18 to 70, diagnosed with alopecia and judged suitable for DPC therapy, and pregnant patients were excluded. Total RNA was isolated from unfractionated whole blood collected in Tempus Blood RNA tubes. Library prep was done by RACE. Data came from a NextSeq 500. During library preparation, unique molecular identifiers were attached to individual cDNA molecules so that TCRs could be counted in a quantitative, reproducible way. From each blood RNA sample, both TCR alpha and TCR beta chains were sequenced. The paper's data handling went like this. The median number of TCRs per sample was 95,638, ranging from about 23,224 to 700,000. The Decombinator software suite was used to annotate the V, J and CDR3 of the TCR reads. For the PS versus PT1 abundance plots, all samples were subsampled to the same number of TCRs (28,000). Expanded TCRs were defined as absent before sensitization and observed at least eight times at the 2-week time point. TCRdb handled the public reads itself, with Q25 trimming in fastp and clone calling in MiXCR, and kept productive beta chains. A single entry per CDR3 protein holds the most common genes and DNA from its merged rows. None of the V and J calls come from the authors' own analysis; TCRdb made them. This sample lists around 300,000 distinct CDR3 sequences; under 8% were detected once. Approximately 8.9% of the sample goes to the ten largest clones.

The source is a woman under 30 with alopecia areata. Some clones in this sample may be carry-over from other donors' samples. Sequenced here: whole blood, sampled in connection with sensitization to the hapten diphenylcyclopropenone (DPC). The chain is assembled from TRBV6-6 and TRBJ2-1; the D call is possibly TRBD1 or TRBD2, each sharing 5 bases. The DNA sequence is given as TGTGCCAGCTCCTTGGGGACCCACGAGTTCTTC. It translates to CASSLGTHEFF.